Below are 22 T cell receptor beta chains sequenced from a single sample in a study of blood T cell repertoires in COVID-19. Repertoires were generated with immunoSEQ multiplex PCR, while TCRdb's copy carries only in-frame clones and drops some. The table records some 150,000 clones, 84% of them present only once. The sample consisted of peripheral blood. The source is a man aged 35 to 55 who had recovered from COVID-19.

The V gene is TRBV11-3, the J gene TRBJ2-1; TRBD2 is a possible D gene (5 bases). Looked up from germline, CDR1 is SGHNT and CDR2 is YENEEA. The CDR3 is 14 amino acids. Trimming left V 1 base short and J 10 bases short, with 14 bases between. The CDR3 is CASSLGRATGEQFF. In DNA, the CDR3 is TGTGCCAGCAGCTTAGGGCGGGCTACGGGCGAGCAGTTCTTC.

With respect to this clone: The junction does not match germline at one end; this may be a read error. This chain uses TRBV7-7 with TRBJ2-2, with D perhaps matching TRBD1 (6 bases). The CDR3 sequence is 17 residues long. Germline loops: CDR1 SSHAT, CDR2 FNYEAQ (reference sequence). The CDR3 protein is CASSKNQGSVRAGELFF. The CDR3 nucleotides are TGTGCTAGCAGCAAAAACCAGGGGTCAGTCCGGGCCGGGGAGCTGTTTTTT. The complete variable domain, with remaining parts taken from reference TRBV7-7 and TRBJ2-2, reads GAGVSQSPRYKVTKRGQDVTLRCDPISSHATLYWYQQALGQGPEFLTYFNYEAQPDKSGLPSDRFSAERPEGSISTLTIQRTEQRDSAMYRCASSKNQGSVRAGELFFGEGSRLTVL.

This clone was counted many times. Other DNA sequences in this sample translate to the same CDR3. The DNA of the CDR3 is TGTGCCAGCATGATGGGACTTTCCTACGAGCAGTACTTC. Protein: CASMMGLSYEQYF. The rearrangement uses TRBV6-5 and TRBJ2-7; perhaps TRBD2 as D (6 bases). The CDR3 is 13 residues long. Germline CDR1 is MNHEY and CDR2 is SVGAGI. V lost 7 bases and J 1 base, leaving 11 bases between the germline ends.

The CDR3, as DNA: TGTGCCAGCAGTCGCCCGGCGGGCAGCGGGAGGGTGGGGTTCTCTGGGGCCAACGTCCTGACTTTC. This translates into CASSRPAGSGRVGFSGANVLTF. The V call is TRBV28, the J call TRBJ2-6, with TRBD2 identical over 10 bases. V shed 5 bases and J 0 bases; nucleotides not matched to a gene: 19. Germline CDR1 is MDHEN and CDR2 is SYDVKM. This CDR3 region has 22 residues. The whole variable domain, filled in from reference TRBV28 and TRBJ2-6, reads DVKVTQSSRYLVKRTGEKVFLECVQDMDHENMFWYRQDPGLGLRLIYFSYDVKMKEKGDIPEGYSVSREKKERFSLILESASTNQTSMYLCASSRPAGSGRVGFSGANVLTFGAGSRLTVL.

The chain recombines TRBV19 with TRBJ2-1; 7 bases agree with TRBD1. Unmatched junction bases numbered 2, after V lost 5 bases and J lost 4 bases. Looked up from germline, CDR1 is LNHDA and CDR2 is SQIVND (reference sequence). CDR3 length: 13 amino acids. The CDR3 protein is CASSPGQYNEQFF. The CDR3, as DNA: TGTGCCAGTAGTCCGGGACAGTACAATGAGCAGTTCTTC.

This clone came up a few times. The chain couples TRBV21-1 to TRBJ2-7; TRBD1 is the table's D call, not checked against the DNA. TRBV21-1 corresponds to a pseudogene. CDR3 length: 13 amino acids. This chain's CDR3 is CASSKIIPYEQYF. DNA of the CDR3: TGTGCCAGCAGCAAAATCATTCCCTACGAGCAGTACTTC.

Here the CDR3 DNA reads TGTGCCAGCAGCCCCCCGGGTCCAGGAAACACCATATATTTT. Protein product: CASSPPGPGNTIYF. The genes are TRBV25-1 and TRBJ1-3; unclear D gene. V was clipped by 6 bases and J by 4 bases, with 13 bases between them. This CDR3 contains 14 residues. The V gene's germline CDR1 is MGHDK and CDR2 SYGVNS.

The chain carries TRBV5-5 and TRBJ2-3; 7 bases are a match to TRBD2. CDR3 size: 18 residues. Germline loops: CDR1 SGHKS, CDR2 YYEKEE (reference sequence). The V gene end was trimmed by 1 base and the J gene end by 5 bases; junction bases not matched to a gene: 16. For the CDR3, the DNA is TGTGCCAGCAGCTTGTTGTCCGGGTATACTAGCGTAAAAGATACGCAGTATTTT. Its translation is CASSLLSGYTSVKDTQYF.

J is TRBJ2-1 and V is TRBV27; 9 positions agree with TRBD2. The CDR3 is 15 amino acids. Unmatched junction bases numbered 7, after V lost 5 bases and J lost 5 bases. Germline V lookup: CDR1 MNHEY, CDR2 SMNVEV (reference sequence). CDR3 sequence (DNA): TGTGCCAGCAGTAACCGACTAGCGGCAAACAATGAGCAGTTCTTC. It specifies CASSNRLAANNEQFF.

The chain recombines TRBV7-2 with TRBJ1-1; D is undetermined. This CDR3 spans 11 amino acids. V lost 6 bases to trimming and J lost 8 bases, with 10 bases between them. Germline V lookup: CDR1 SGHTA, CDR2 FQGNSA. This chain's CDR3 is CASRTAAEAFF. CDR3 DNA: TGTGCCAGCAGAACGGCGGCGGAAGCTTTCTTT.

The V and J genes are TRBV4-3 and TRBJ2-1; tentative D call: TRBD2 (5 bases). The CDR3 has 15 residues. Germline V CDR1 and CDR2: LGHNA, YSLEER. With 0 bases removed from V and 7 bases from J, the gap between germline ends came to 13 bases. The CDR3 loop is CASSQEGLDANEQFF. The CDR3 DNA is TGCGCCAGCAGCCAAGAAGGACTGGACGCAAATGAGCAGTTCTTC.

The V gene is TRBV28, the J gene TRBJ1-1, with a weak D call TRBD1 (5 bases). Trimming removed 5 bases at V and 1 base at J, with 14 bases between. CDR1 MDHEN and CDR2 SYDVKM come from the germline V gene. This CDR3 spans 15 amino acids. CDR3 protein: CASSPRQTRNTEAFF. In DNA, the CDR3 is TGTGCCAGCAGTCCACGACAGACCCGGAACACTGAAGCTTTCTTT.

The gene calls are TRBV29-1 and TRBJ1-1, with 8 nucleotides matching TRBD1. The CDR3 totals 15 residues. Germline V gene lookup returns CDR1 SQVTM and CDR2 ANQGSEA. V shed 5 bases, J shed 5 bases, and the junction held 13 bases outside the gene matches. CDR3 DNA: TGCAGCGTTCGTCCCGGGACAGGAATGAGGACTGAAGCTTTCTTT. It encodes CSVRPGTGMRTEAFF.

The genes are TRBV30 and TRBJ2-2; possible D gene TRBD1, 6 bases. The CDR3 has 15 residues. Germline CDR1 GTSNPN, CDR2 SVGIG (reference sequence). The V end lost 2 bases, the J end lost 3 bases, and 13 bases lay between the germline ends. The CDR3 is CAWSLDGQHTGELFF. Here the CDR3 DNA reads TGTGCCTGGAGTCTAGACGGACAGCACACCGGGGAGCTGTTTTTT.

The J gene is TRBJ2-7, the V gene TRBV7-2, with 9 bases identical to TRBD2. Germline CDR1 SGHTA, CDR2 FQGNSA. The junction had 1 base not matched to a gene; V was cut back by 1 base and J by 6 bases. The CDR3 runs 13 residues. The CDR3 sequence is CASSLEAGGEQYF. In nucleotides, the CDR3 is TGTGCCAGCAGCTTAGAAGCGGGAGGCGAGCAGTACTTC.

The chain has TRBV28 and TRBJ2-7; D is unresolved. Trimming shortened V by 4 bases and J by 5 bases, and 9 bases separated the two germline ends. Germline V gives CDR1 MDHEN, CDR2 SYDVKM. The CDR3 totals 12 residues. The CDR3 DNA reads TGTGCCAGCAGTTCCCCCAGGAACGAGCAGTACTTC. This sequence encodes CASSSPRNEQYF.

The gene calls are TRBV27 and TRBJ1-4; D unclear. V lost 6 bases, J lost 6 bases, and 14 bases lay in between. Germline V gene sequence: CDR1 MNHEY, CDR2 SMNVEV (reference sequence). This CDR3 spans 14 amino acids. The CDR3 DNA follows: TGTGCCAGCAGGCCACAAGGACTTGATGAAAAACTGTTTTTT. Amino acid sequence: CASRPQGLDEKLFF.

The rearrangement joins TRBV10-3 to TRBJ1-1, with D maybe TRBD1 (5 bases). Per germline, CDR1 ENHRY and CDR2 SYGVKD. The ends were cut back, 4 bases at V and 8 bases at J, with 14 bases in the middle. The CDR3 sequence is 13 residues long. CDR3 amino acids: CAISGGGASEAFF. The CDR3, as DNA: TGTGCCATCAGTGGGGGGGGAGCATCCGAAGCTTTCTTT.

This chain links TRBV6-2 or TRBV6-3 with TRBJ1-2, with 7 bases that match TRBD1. The CDR3 totals 16 residues. In germline, CDR1 is MNHEY, CDR2 SVGEGT. J was trimmed by 8 bases and V by 7 bases; bases with no gene match: 19. The CDR3 sequence: CASTPTGHSFPGGYTF. CDR3 bases: TGTGCCAGCACCCCGACAGGGCACTCCTTCCCTGGAGGCTACACCTTC.

The J gene is TRBJ2-3, the V gene TRBV6-1, with D possibly TRBD1 on 6 matching bases. V was cut by 2 bases and J by 5 bases, with 11 bases left in between. Germline CDR1 reads MNHNS; CDR2 reads SASEGT. CDR3 length equals 14 residues. The CDR3 spells CASSESWTEDTQYF. CDR3 bases: TGTGCCAGCAGTGAAAGTTGGACAGAAGATACGCAGTATTTT.

The V call is TRBV5-1, the J call TRBJ2-1, with TRBD1 identical over 7 bases. Per germline, CDR1 SGHRS and CDR2 YFSETQ. The CDR3 is 15 residues long. V shed 4 bases and J 0 bases; nucleotides not matched to a gene: 4. The CDR3 DNA reads TGCGCCAGCAGCCTGGGACAGATCTCCTACAATGAGCAGTTCTTC. This sequence encodes CASSLGQISYNEQFF.

This rearrangement joins TRBV29-1 to TRBJ2-3; D is perhaps TRBD1 (6 bases). The CDR3 extends over 12 amino acids. V lost 8 bases and J 4 bases, leaving 13 bases between the germline ends. Germline CDR1 SQVTM, CDR2 ANQGSEA. DNA for the CDR3: TGCAGCCTATGGGACACCTCAGATACGCAGTATTTT. Its protein is CSLWDTSDTQYF.